The entry that follows covers one TCR beta chain sequence. This CDR3 region has 11 residues. Trimming left V 6 bases short and J 10 bases short, with 12 bases between. CDR1 is SNHLY and CDR2 is FYNNEI in the germline V gene. The PCR had 60 Vbeta and 13 Jbeta primers. This table comes from immunoSEQ multiplex PCR, and its TCRdb copy is limited to in-frame clones, with some not included. The sample holds 110,000 or so clones, 70% to 85% seen once. This specimen belongs to a study of cytomegalovirus exposure and HLA in healthy donors. Sequenced: PBMCs. The receptor's source is a woman between 35 and 50 years old in good health and CMV-seropositive. V gene TRBV2 combines with J gene TRBJ1-1; a weak D match, TRBD1 (5 bases). CDR3 bases: TGTGCCAGCAGGGATGACAGTTCAGCTTTCTTT. As protein: CASRDDSSAFF.